A selection of T cell receptor beta chains follows, all from one sample in a study of blood T cell repertoires in COVID-19. Clones were sequenced by immunoSEQ multiplex PCR, and TCRdb holds only the in-frame ones, with some missing. This table holds some 400,000 clones, roughly nine tenths found once. The sequenced material came from PBMCs or T cells enriched from blood (not recorded which). Source of these receptors: a woman aged 40 to 49 who had been exposed to COVID-19. The CDR3 runs from the conserved cysteine through the conserved F or W. The order of the fields is J gene, CDR3 length, D gene, clone size, V gene, CDR3 DNA, CDR3 protein. D genes are given only for firm matches. Clone sizes are given selectively: once, few, many, or a class where the clone is expanded.

>TRBJ2-7|15|TRBD1|once|TRBV13
TGTGCCAGCAGCCCGGGACAGGGGGCCTCCTACGAGCAGTACTTC
CASSPGQGASYEQYF
>TRBJ2-7|13|NA|NA|TRBV7-3
TGTGCCAGCAGCCCATGGGGTAGAGGGGAGCAGTACTTC
CASSPWGRGEQYF
>TRBJ1-2|12|NA|NA|TRBV30
TGTGCCTGGAGTGTAATCCGGGATGGCTACACCTTC
CAWSVIRDGYTF
>TRBJ1-2|14|TRBD1|few|TRBV6-5
TGTGCCAGCAGCCGAGACAGGGCTGGGTATGGCTACACCTTC
CASSRDRAGYGYTF
>TRBJ2-5|14|NA|once|TRBV30
TGTGCCTGGAGTCTCGCAGGGCGGCAAGAGACCCAGTACTTC
CAWSLAGRQETQYF
>TRBJ2-7|15|TRBD2|NA|TRBV7-9
TGTGCCAGCAGCGGGGGAGGGGAGATCGGCTACGAGCAGTACTTC
CASSGGGEIGYEQYF
>TRBJ1-1|16|TRBD1|NA|TRBV5-1
TGCGCCAGCAGCTGGGGACAGGGGGCCCGGAACACTGAAGCTTTCTTT
CASSWGQGARNTEAFF
>TRBJ2-5|13|NA|NA|TRBV2
TGTGCCAGCACCTGGGTCGAATCGGGGACCCAGTACTTC
CASTWVESGTQYF
>TRBJ1-2|14|NA|NA|TRBV19
TGTGCCAGTAGTATGGGTAGGACATTCTGGGGCTACACCTTC
CASSMGRTFWGYTF
>TRBJ1-5|15|TRBD1|NA|TRBV19
TGTGCCAGTACCACTCCGGGACAGGTTAATCAGCCCCAGCATTTT
CASTTPGQVNQPQHF
>TRBJ1-5|13|NA|NA|TRBV2
TGTGCCAGCAGTGATGAGGAAAATCAGCCCCAGCATTTT
CASSDEENQPQHF
>TRBJ2-5|13|TRBD1|NA|TRBV27
TGTGCCAGCAGTTTGGGGACAGAAGAGACCCAGTACTTC
CASSLGTEETQYF
>TRBJ1-2|16|NA|once|TRBV19
TGTGCCAGTAGTGTCACCCCCCAGACAGGTAGGGGTGGCTACACCTTC
CASSVTPQTGRGGYTF
>TRBJ1-2|17|TRBD1|NA|TRBV5-4
TGTGCCAGCAGCATAGGGACAGGCGGGTTCGCTAACTATGGCTACACCTTC
CASSIGTGGFANYGYTF